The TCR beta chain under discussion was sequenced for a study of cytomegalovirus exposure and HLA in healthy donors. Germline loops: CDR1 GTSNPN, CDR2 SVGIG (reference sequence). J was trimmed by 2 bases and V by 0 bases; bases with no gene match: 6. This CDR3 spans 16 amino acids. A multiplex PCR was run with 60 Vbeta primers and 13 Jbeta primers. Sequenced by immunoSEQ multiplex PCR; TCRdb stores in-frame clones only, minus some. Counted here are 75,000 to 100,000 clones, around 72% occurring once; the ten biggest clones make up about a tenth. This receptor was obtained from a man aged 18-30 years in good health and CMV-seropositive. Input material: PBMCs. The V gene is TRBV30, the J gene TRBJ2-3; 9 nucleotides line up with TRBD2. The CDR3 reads CAWSVGAGGHTDTQYF. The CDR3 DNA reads TGTGCCTGGAGTGTAGGGGCGGGGGGGCACACAGATACGCAGTATTTT.